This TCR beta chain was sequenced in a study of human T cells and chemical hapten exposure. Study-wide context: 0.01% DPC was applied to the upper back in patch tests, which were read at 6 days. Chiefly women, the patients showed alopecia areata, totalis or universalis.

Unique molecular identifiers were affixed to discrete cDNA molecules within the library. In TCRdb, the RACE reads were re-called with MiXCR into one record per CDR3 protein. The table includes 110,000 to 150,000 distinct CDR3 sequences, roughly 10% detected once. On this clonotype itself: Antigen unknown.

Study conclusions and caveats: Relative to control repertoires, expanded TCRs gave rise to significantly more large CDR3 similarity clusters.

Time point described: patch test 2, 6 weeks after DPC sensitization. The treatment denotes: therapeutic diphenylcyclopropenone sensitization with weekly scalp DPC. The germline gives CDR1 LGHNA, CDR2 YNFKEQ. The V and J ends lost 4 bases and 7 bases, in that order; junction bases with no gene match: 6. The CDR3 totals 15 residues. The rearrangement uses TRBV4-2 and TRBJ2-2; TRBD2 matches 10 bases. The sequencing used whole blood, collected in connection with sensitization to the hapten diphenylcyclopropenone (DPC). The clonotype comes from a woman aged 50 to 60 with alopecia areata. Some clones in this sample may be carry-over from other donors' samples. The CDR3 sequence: CASSLAGGENGELFF. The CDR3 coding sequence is TGTGCCAGCAGCCTAGCGGGGGGAGAGAACGGGGAGCTGTTTTTT.